This T cell receptor (beta chain) was sequenced during a study of T cell clusters in autoimmune cytopenias. Overall study context: The median distinct TRB clonotype count was roughly 2,400 per sample, from a median around 50,000 reads. General study results and limits: Clustering suggested that physiological T cell clusters were missing in primary autoimmune cytopenia patients.

Germline V gene lookup returns CDR1 MNHEY and CDR2 SMNVEV (reference sequence). The CDR3 contains 15 residues. Each sample's input was approximately 0.25 ug genomic DNA, roughly 38,000 genome equivalents. TRB rearrangements were amplified by touch-down multiplex PCR with mixed TRB-A/B primers. TCRdb reworked the multiplex PCR reads into one entry per CDR3 protein, no DNA. This listing includes some 6,000 distinct CDR3 sequences. Measured by frequency, this clonotype is medium-sized. The antigen remains unidentified. The V and J genes are TRBV27 and TRBJ2-1; TCRdb returns TRBD1, unconfirmable since there is no DNA. The sample was peripheral blood. This clonotype was sampled from a human donor with an autoimmune cytopenia or autoimmune hepatitis (not recorded which). The CDR3 spells CASSFDGRYNNEQFF.